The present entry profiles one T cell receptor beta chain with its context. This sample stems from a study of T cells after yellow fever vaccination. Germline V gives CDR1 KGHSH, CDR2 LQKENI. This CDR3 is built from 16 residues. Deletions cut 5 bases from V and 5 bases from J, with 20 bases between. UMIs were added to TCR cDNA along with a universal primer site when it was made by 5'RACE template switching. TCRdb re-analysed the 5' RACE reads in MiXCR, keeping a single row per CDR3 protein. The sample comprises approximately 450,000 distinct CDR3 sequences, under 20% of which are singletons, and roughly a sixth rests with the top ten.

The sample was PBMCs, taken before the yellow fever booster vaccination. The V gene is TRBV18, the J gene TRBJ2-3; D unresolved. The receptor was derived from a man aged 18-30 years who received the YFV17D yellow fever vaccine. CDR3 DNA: TGTGCCAGCTCAGCGCGTCCACCTACCACCCTAGATACGCAGTATTTT. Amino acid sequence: CASSARPPTTLDTQYF.